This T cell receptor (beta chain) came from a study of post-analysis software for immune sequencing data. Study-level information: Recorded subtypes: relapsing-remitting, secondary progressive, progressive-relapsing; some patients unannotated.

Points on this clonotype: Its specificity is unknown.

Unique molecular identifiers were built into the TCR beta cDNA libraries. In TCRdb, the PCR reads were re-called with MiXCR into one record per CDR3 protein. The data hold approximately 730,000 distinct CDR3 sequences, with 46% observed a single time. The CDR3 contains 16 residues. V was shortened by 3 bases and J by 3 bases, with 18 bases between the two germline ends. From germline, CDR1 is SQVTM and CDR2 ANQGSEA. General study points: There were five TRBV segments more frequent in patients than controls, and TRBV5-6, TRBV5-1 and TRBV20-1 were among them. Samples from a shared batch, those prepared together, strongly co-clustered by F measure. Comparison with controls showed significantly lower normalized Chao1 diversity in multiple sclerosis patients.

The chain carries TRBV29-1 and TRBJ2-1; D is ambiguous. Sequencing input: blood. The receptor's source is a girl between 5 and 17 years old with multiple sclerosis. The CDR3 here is CSVEVGDGFGYNEQFF. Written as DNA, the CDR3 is TGCAGCGTTGAGGTTGGTGATGGTTTTGGCTACAATGAGCAGTTCTTC.